The TCR beta chain described here comes from a study of cytomegalovirus exposure and HLA in healthy donors. Study overall: Of fewer than 450 genotyped donors, 65% to 85% clustered with self-reported Caucasian donors. Study results and caveats: Reported findings show TCR beta sequences accurately forecast HLA-A and HLA-B alleles in most subjects. Apart from CMV serostatus, no immune exposure information was available. The study found most TCR sequences rare, yet found some public TCRs in many donors.

Germline-derived CDR1 and CDR2 are LNHDA and SQIVND (reference sequence). CDR3 length equals 17 residues. For this clone: As yet, its antigen is unknown. The junction differs from germline at one of its ends, possibly a read error.

PCR primers comprised 60 Vbeta and 13 Jbeta primers. The table came from immunoSEQ multiplex PCR; TCRdb's copy has only in-frame clones and leaves some out. In the table there are roughly 150,000 clones, approximately 80% of which are singletons. Sample: PBMCs. V and J are TRBV19 and TRBJ2-6; tentatively, D is TRBD2 (7 bases). This sequence was found in a woman in her 40s in good health and CMV-seronegative. The chain's CDR3 is CASRRSGAPSGANGLTF. CDR3 DNA sequence: TGTGCCAGTAGAAGAAGCGGGGCCCCCTCGGGGGCCAACGGCCTGACTTTC.